Following are 25 T cell receptor beta chains from one sample sequenced in a study of blood T cell repertoires in COVID-19. Clones were sequenced by immunoSEQ multiplex PCR, and TCRdb holds only the in-frame ones, with some missing. The sample includes 150,000 to 200,000 clones, over 75% seen only once; the top ten take approximately 9.9%. The specimen was PBMCs or T cells enriched from blood (not recorded which). These receptors originate from a man between 50 and 59 years old who had recovered from COVID-19.

The chain combines TRBV28 with TRBJ2-7; D not certain. CDR1 is MDHEN and CDR2 is SYDVKM in the germline V gene. This CDR3 has 11 residues. V shed 8 bases and J shed 3 bases, with 8 bases lying between them. CDR3 region: CASHSLYEQYF. The CDR3 DNA follows: TGTGCCAGCCACAGCCTCTACGAGCAGTACTTC.

The chain uses TRBV4-1 and TRBJ2-1; 12 nucleotides match TRBD2. CDR1 and CDR2 from the germline V gene are MGHRA and YSYEKL. The trim removed 0 bases at V and 4 bases at J, leaving 7 bases unmatched. The CDR3 is made up of 18 amino acids. CDR3 DNA sequence: TGCGCCAGCAGCCAAGAATGGGGGACTAGCGGGTATTACAATGAGCAGTTCTTC. This encodes CASSQEWGTSGYYNEQFF.

The chain couples TRBV2 to TRBJ2-5; 7 nucleotides match TRBD2. The trim removed 6 bases at V and 3 bases at J, leaving 4 bases unmatched. The CDR3 consists of 13 residues. Germline loops: CDR1 SNHLY, CDR2 FYNNEI. The CDR3 nucleotides read TGTGCCAGCAGAGGACTAGTGAAAGAGACCCAGTACTTC. It translates to CASRGLVKETQYF.

The chain is built from TRBV2 and TRBJ1-6, with unresolved D. Germline V gene data show CDR1 as SNHLY and CDR2 as FYNNEI. The CDR3 is 14 residues long. The V end lost 7 bases, the J end lost 0 bases, and 7 bases lay between the germline ends. The DNA for the CDR3 is TGTGCCAGCATGCGGCTCTCCTATAATTCACCCCTCCACTTT. Residues: CASMRLSYNSPLHF. Full variable domain (outside the CDR3, taken from reference TRBV2 and TRBJ1-6): EPEVTQTPSHQVTQMGQEVILRCVPISNHLYFYWYRQILGQKVEFLVSFYNNEISEKSEIFDDQFSVERPDGSNFTLKIRSTKLEDSAMYFCASMRLSYNSPLHFGNGTRLTVT.

V and J are TRBV19 and TRBJ1-2, with TRBD1 matching over 8 bases. Germline assignment: CDR1 LNHDA and CDR2 SQIVND (reference sequence). J gave up 2 bases and V 3 bases, and 8 bases lay outside the gene matches. CDR3 length: 16 residues. Written as DNA, the CDR3 is TGTGCCAGTAGTATGCGTTCGGGACAGGTGAACTATGGCTACACCTTC. This codes for CASSMRSGQVNYGYTF.

The J gene is TRBJ1-1, the V gene TRBV6-5, with D perhaps TRBD1 (6 bases). This CDR3 contains 13 residues. From germline, CDR1 is MNHEY and CDR2 SVGAGI. V dropped 6 bases and J dropped 1 base, with 9 bases sitting between them. CDR3 bases: TGTGCCAGCAGCATGACAGGGAACACTGAAGCTTTCTTT. Its protein is CASSMTGNTEAFF.

This rearrangement joins TRBV2 to TRBJ1-4; TRBD1 matches 10 bases. Germline V gene data show CDR1 as SNHLY and CDR2 as FYNNEI. The V gene end was trimmed by 8 bases and the J gene end by 10 bases; junction bases not matched to a gene: 4. This CDR3 comprises 12 residues. In DNA, the CDR3 is TGTGCCAGCGACAGGGGGCAAGGAAAACTGTTTTTT. This gives the protein CASDRGQGKLFF. The full variable domain, with the rest looked up from reference TRBV2 and TRBJ1-4, is EPEVTQTPSHQVTQMGQEVILRCVPISNHLYFYWYRQILGQKVEFLVSFYNNEISEKSEIFDDQFSVERPDGSNFTLKIRSTKLEDSAMYFCASDRGQGKLFFGSGTQLSVL.

The chain is built from TRBV7-8 and TRBJ1-2, with 8 bases aligning to TRBD1. Germline CDR1 and CDR2: SGHVS and FQNEAQ. V lost 5 bases and J lost 5; bases outside the gene matches: 7. There are 14 residues in the CDR3. The CDR3 nucleotides read TGTGCCAGCAGCCGAGGACAGGGCGGATATGGCTACACCTTC. This codes for CASSRGQGGYGYTF.

For the CDR3, the DNA is TGTGCCAGCAGTTACTCGGGTAGCGGGGGGCAAGATACGCAGTATTTT. Its translation: CASSYSGSGGQDTQYF. The chain recombines TRBV6-5 with TRBJ2-3, with 10 bases matching TRBD2. V was pared by 0 bases and J by 5 bases, with 5 bases of the junction left unmatched. CDR1 and CDR2 from the germline V gene are MNHEY and SVGAGI. The CDR3 has 16 amino acids.

Comment on this clone: Additional DNA sequences in this sample encode the identical CDR3. The chain employs TRBV12-3 or TRBV12-4 and TRBJ1-5, with 7 bases fitting TRBD1. This CDR3 spans 13 amino acids. J lost 6 bases, V lost 5 bases, and 4 bases had no gene match. CDR3 in DNA: TGTGCCAGCAGTCTAGGGGGCGGTCAGCCCCAGCATTTT. Protein sequence: CASSLGGGQPQHF.

The J gene is TRBJ2-1, the V gene TRBV24-1; D remains ambiguous. CDR1 and CDR2 from the germline V gene are KGHDR and SFDVKD. This CDR3 has 13 residues. The V and J ends lost 5 bases and 2 bases respectively, with 6 bases between them. CDR3 amino acids: CATSAHTYNEQFF. CDR3 nucleotide sequence: TGTGCCACCAGTGCTCACACCTACAATGAGCAGTTCTTC.

The gene calls are TRBV7-9 and TRBJ2-3; 12 positions match TRBD1. From germline, CDR1 is SEHNR and CDR2 FQNEAQ (reference sequence). V shed 5 bases, J shed 5 bases, and the junction held 14 bases outside the gene matches. The CDR3 has 18 residues. The CDR3 DNA is TGTGCCAGCAGCCCCTACTCCGCGGGGACAGGGGGCCTAGATACGCAGTATTTT. Translating it yields CASSPYSAGTGGLDTQYF.

This chain links TRBV6-4 with TRBJ2-3; 11 bases match TRBD1. Germline CDR1 and CDR2: MRHNA and SNTAGT. Trimming took 6 bases from V and 3 from J; bases not matched to a gene: 5. The length of the CDR3 is 15 residues. CDR3 DNA: TGTGCCAGCAGAGGGGGGACAGGGGGAACAGATACGCAGTATTTT. Its protein product is CASRGGTGGTDTQYF.

This chain links TRBV5-1 with TRBJ2-1; 12 bases agree with TRBD1. The CDR3 loop spans 15 amino acids. The germline V gene has CDR1 SGHRS and CDR2 YFSETQ. The junction had 8 bases not matched to a gene; V was cut back by 4 bases and J by 9 bases. CDR3 protein: CASSPGQGAVGEQFF. CDR3 DNA: TGCGCCAGCAGCCCGGGACAGGGGGCTGTAGGTGAGCAGTTCTTC. Combining the CDR3 with reference TRBV5-1 and TRBJ2-1 gives the whole variable domain KAGVTQTPRYLIKTRGQQVTLSCSPISGHRSVSWYQQTPGQGLQFLFEYFSETQRNKGNFPGRFSGRQFSNSRSEMNVSTLELGDSALYLCASSPGQGAVGEQFFGPGTRLTVL.

The J gene is TRBJ2-1, the V gene TRBV6-1, with D tentatively TRBD2 (5 bases). The germline V gene encodes CDR1 MNHNS and CDR2 SASEGT. CDR3 length: 16 amino acids. The V end lost 4 bases, the J end lost 0 bases, and 13 bases lay between the germline ends. CDR3 in DNA: TGTGCCAGCAGTGCCCTAAGAGGGAGCTCCTACAATGAGCAGTTCTTC. It specifies CASSALRGSSYNEQFF.

This clone was observed once. V is TRBV11-2 and J is TRBJ2-1; the match to TRBD1 covers 10 bases. CDR3 length equals 16 residues. Per the germline V gene, CDR1 is SGHAT and CDR2 is FQNNGV. After removal of 3 bases from V and 6 bases from J, the junction contained 8 bases not matched to a gene. The CDR3 protein is CASSFTGQGISNEQFF. As DNA, the CDR3 is TGTGCCAGCAGCTTTACGGGACAGGGGATTTCCAATGAGCAGTTCTTC. Filled out from reference TRBV11-2 and TRBJ2-1, the complete variable domain reads EAGVAQSPRYKIIEKRQSVAFWCNPISGHATLYWYQQILGQGPKLLIQFQNNGVVDDSQLPKDRFSAERLKGVDSTLKIQPAKLEDSAVYLCASSFTGQGISNEQFFGPGTRLTVL.

The chain couples TRBV29-1 to TRBJ2-3, with 7 bases aligning to TRBD1. Germline V gene lookup returns CDR1 SQVTM and CDR2 ANQGSEA. CDR3 length: 12 amino acids. The junction had 3 bases not matched to a gene; V was cut back by 4 bases and J by 5 bases. Here the CDR3 DNA reads TGCAGCGTTGGGGCAGGGGGAGATACGCAGTATTTT. Its protein product is CSVGAGGDTQYF.

This clone was counted between two and nine times. This sequence joins TRBV19 and TRBJ2-5; 11 positions agree with TRBD2. The V and J ends lost 5 bases and 2 bases, in that order; junction bases with no gene match: 7. CDR1 LNHDA and CDR2 SQIVND come from the germline V gene (reference sequence). CDR3 length equals 16 residues. In DNA form, the CDR3 reads TGTGCCAGTAGTGTCACTAGCGGGGGAAAGCAAGAGACCCAGTACTTC. Protein: CASSVTSGGKQETQYF.

In DNA form, the CDR3 reads TGTGCCAGCTCACCACCCGGTCAGAACAGGGCCGTTAACGAGCAGTACTTC. The encoded protein is CASSPPGQNRAVNEQYF. The rearrangement joins TRBV18 to TRBJ2-7; D possibly corresponds to TRBD1 (6 bases). This CDR3 spans 17 amino acids. The V gene's germline CDR1 is KGHSH and CDR2 LQKENI. Trimming removed 0 bases at V and 5 bases at J, with 20 bases between.

This clone occurred once. The chain has TRBV28 and TRBJ2-7, with 8 bases identical to TRBD2. CDR1 and CDR2 from the germline V gene are MDHEN and SYDVKM. J gave up 4 bases and V 2 bases, and 13 bases lay outside the gene matches. This CDR3 is 17 amino acids long. Here the CDR3 DNA reads TGTGCCAGCAGTTTAACGGGCCGTGGCGGGAGGAAATACGAGCAGTACTTC. This codes for CASSLTGRGGRKYEQYF. The full variable domain, rest sourced from reference TRBV28 and TRBJ2-7, is DVKVTQSSRYLVKRTGEKVFLECVQDMDHENMFWYRQDPGLGLRLIYFSYDVKMKEKGDIPEGYSVSREKKERFSLILESASTNQTSMYLCASSLTGRGGRKYEQYFGPGTRLTVT.

The chain links TRBV15 to TRBJ2-1; D ambiguous. Germline V CDR1 and CDR2: LNHNV, YYDKDF (reference sequence). This CDR3 comprises 14 residues. Trimming left V 3 bases short and J 7 bases short, with 13 bases between. CDR3 nucleotides: TGTGCCACCAGCAGGATTCCAGCAGCGAATGAGCAGTTCTTC. Amino acid sequence: CATSRIPAANEQFF.

This sequence joins TRBV19 and TRBJ2-1; the D gene is possibly TRBD1 (6 bases). Looked up from germline, CDR1 is LNHDA and CDR2 is SQIVND (reference sequence). The germline V and J ends were trimmed by 5 bases and 1 base, with 15 bases remaining between them. The CDR3 loop spans 16 amino acids. Here the CDR3 reads CASSARTVGSYNEQFF. In nucleotides, the CDR3 is TGTGCCAGTAGTGCCCGGACAGTAGGGTCCTACAATGAGCAGTTCTTC.

The chain's CDR3 is CATVRSMNTGELFF. The CDR3 nucleotides read TGTGCCACCGTAAGGAGCATGAACACCGGGGAGCTGTTTTTT. The chain couples TRBV28 to TRBJ2-2, with D hard to call. Germline V gene sequence: CDR1 MDHEN, CDR2 SYDVKM. The length of the CDR3 is 14 residues. V was pared by 10 bases and J by 1 base, with 13 bases between.

The chain combines TRBV2 with TRBJ2-5; D uncertain. The CDR3 has 15 residues. CDR1 is SNHLY, CDR2 FYNNEI, per germline. V was shortened by 7 bases and J by 5 bases, with 20 bases between the two germline ends. The DNA of the CDR3 is TGTGCCAGCAACCGGAGACCACCATTCCCGGAGACCCAGTACTTC. Translated, it gives CASNRRPPFPETQYF.

V gene TRBV7-9 combines with J gene TRBJ1-6; 10 bases are shared with TRBD1. J gave up 11 bases and V 5 bases, and 6 bases lay outside the gene matches. From germline, CDR1 is SEHNR and CDR2 FQNEAQ (reference sequence). The CDR3 spans 14 residues. The DNA of the CDR3 is TGTGCCAGCAGCGCCAGGGACAGGGGTACACCCCTCCACTTT. It specifies CASSARDRGTPLHF.